This is a list of T cell receptor beta chains from one sample in a study of blood T cell repertoires in COVID-19. The method was immunoSEQ multiplex PCR; TCRdb's version includes in-frame clones alone and lacks a portion of them. The table has approximately 150,000 clones, about 87% seen once. The sequenced material came from peripheral blood. These TCRs come from a human donor with COVID-19, enrolled during active disease. The donor label of this sample is uncertain. The CDR3 runs from the conserved cysteine through the conserved F or W. D genes are given only for firm matches. Not every row has a clone size; where given, it reads once, few, many or a size class.

>TRBJ2-2|-|TRBV24-1|TRBD2
CATSDWEGTGELFF
TGTGCCACCAGTGATTGGGAGGGGACCGGGGAGCTGTTTTTT
>TRBJ1-2|-|TRBV18|-
CASSASWTDYNYGYTF
TGTGCCAGCTCAGCGAGCTGGACAGACTATAACTATGGCTACACCTTC
>TRBJ2-1|-|TRBV7-9|TRBD1
CASSPRPGTGIMGQFF
TGTGCCAGCAGCCCCAGACCCGGGACAGGGATTATGGGGCAGTTCTTC
>TRBJ1-1|-|TRBV19|-
CASTDKNTEAFF
TGTGCCAGTACCGACAAAAACACTGAAGCTTTCTTT
>TRBJ1-1|-|TRBV5-6|-
CASRPRPAIGEAFF
TGTGCCAGCAGACCGCGGCCGGCAATCGGGGAAGCTTTCTTT
>TRBJ2-5|-|TRBV5-6|TRBD2
CASSLGSGGSSRLGPQYF
TGTGCCAGCAGCTTGGGAAGCGGGGGGTCCAGTAGGTTGGGACCCCAGTACTTC
>TRBJ2-5|-|TRBV10-1|TRBD1
CASSEAGRGKETQYF
TGCGCCAGCAGTGAGGCGGGCAGGGGGAAAGAGACCCAGTACTTC
>TRBJ2-7|-|TRBV5-1|TRBD1
CASSSSGTGDYEQYF
TGCGCCAGCAGCTCGTCCGGGACAGGGGACTACGAGCAGTACTTC
>TRBJ2-5|-|TRBV5-1|-
CASSVHELQETQYF
TGCGCCAGCAGCGTACACGAATTACAAGAGACCCAGTACTTC
>TRBJ2-3|-|TRBV15|TRBD1
CATSRDRGSYTQYF
TGTGCCACCAGCAGGGACAGGGGATCATATACGCAGTATTTT
>TRBJ1-5|once|TRBV28|-
CASSFEGRPQHF
TGTGCCAGCAGTTTTGAGGGTCGCCCCCAGCATTTT
>TRBJ2-1|once|TRBV10-2|TRBD1
CASSEQGAYEQFF
TGCGCCAGCAGTGAACAGGGGGCCTATGAGCAGTTCTTC
>TRBJ2-7|once|TRBV13|-
CASSFQDSYEQYF
TGTGCCAGCAGCTTCCAGGACTCCTACGAGCAGTACTTC
>TRBJ2-7|-|TRBV5-6|-
CASSLGTGVHYEQYF
TGTGCCAGCAGCTTGGGAACGGGGGTACACTACGAGCAGTACTTC
>TRBJ1-1|-|TRBV5-1|TRBD1
CASTRQGLNTEAFF
TGCGCCAGCACCCGACAGGGATTGAACACTGAAGCTTTCTTT
>TRBJ1-5|-|TRBV15|-
CATSRDPGQWDQPQHF
TGTGCCACCAGCAGAGATCCTGGACAGTGGGATCAGCCCCAGCATTTT
>TRBJ2-2|-|TRBV3-1/TRBV3-2|-
CASSQGAHTGELFF
TGTGCCAGCAGCCAGGGGGCCCACACCGGGGAGCTGTTTTTT
>TRBJ1-6|-|TRBV11-1|-
CASSLGTLFSPLHF
TGTGCCAGCAGCCTCGGGACTCTTTTTTCACCCCTCCACTTT
>TRBJ2-3|-|TRBV3-1/TRBV3-2|-
CASSQDRMDSRLGGTDTQYF
TGTGCCAGCAGCCAAGATAGGATGGACAGTCGGTTAGGAGGCACAGATACGCAGTATTTT
>TRBJ2-7|-|TRBV5-1|TRBD1
CASSKERTGSSYEQYF
TGCGCCAGCAGCAAAGAGCGGACAGGTAGCTCCTACGAGCAGTACTTC
>TRBJ1-6|-|TRBV6-4|-
CASSDATNSPLHF
TGTGCCAGCAGTGACGCGACAAATTCACCCCTCCACTTT
>TRBJ1-2|many|TRBV12-3/TRBV12-4|TRBD1
CASSGQGYGYTF
TGTGCCAGCAGTGGACAGGGCTATGGCTACACCTTC
>TRBJ2-7|-|TRBV27|TRBD1
CASSSRTGAYEQYF
TGTGCCAGCAGTTCCCGGACAGGGGCCTACGAGCAGTACTTC